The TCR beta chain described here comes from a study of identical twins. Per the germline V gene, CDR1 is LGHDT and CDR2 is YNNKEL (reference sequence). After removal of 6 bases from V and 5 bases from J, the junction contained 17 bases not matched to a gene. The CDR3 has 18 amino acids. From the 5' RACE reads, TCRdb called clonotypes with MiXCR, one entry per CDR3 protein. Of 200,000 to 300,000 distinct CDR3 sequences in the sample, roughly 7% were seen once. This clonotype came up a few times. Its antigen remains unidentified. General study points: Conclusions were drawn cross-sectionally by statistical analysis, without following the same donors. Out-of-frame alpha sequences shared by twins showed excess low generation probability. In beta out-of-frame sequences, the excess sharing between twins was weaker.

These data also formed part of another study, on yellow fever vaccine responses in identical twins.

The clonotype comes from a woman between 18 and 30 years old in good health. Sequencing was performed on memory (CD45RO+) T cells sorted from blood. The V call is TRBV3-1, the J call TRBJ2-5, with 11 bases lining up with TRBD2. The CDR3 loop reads CASSSPGTSGRSGETQYF. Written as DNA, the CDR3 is TGTGCCAGCAGTTCACCAGGGACTAGCGGCCGATCCGGGGAGACCCAGTACTTC.